This TCR beta chain derives from a study of cytomegalovirus exposure and HLA in healthy donors (TCRdb year 2017). Background for the entire study: The 670 or so repertoires of the first cohort and the 110 or so validation repertoires were produced on the same platform, according to a later analysis. The study aimed to test whether signatures of past pathogen exposure could be identified by cataloging public T cell receptors. In addition to the first cohort of approximately 670 subjects, a separate validation cohort of 130 or so different subjects was used. High-throughput TCR immunosequencing, statistical association of individual TCRs with disease status, and machine learning were combined to predict cytomegalovirus infection status. The paper as a whole reports these results and caveats: It was suggested by the authors that the approach could potentially be generalized to other disease states and immunological phenotypes. In vitro tests confirmed that a few of the cytomegalovirus-associated TCR beta chains recognize cytomegalovirus antigens. A later analysis found that TCRs clustered in the first cohort also tended to co-occur in the 120 validation repertoires, with roughly 95% of cluster scores above 0. Most TCR sequences were observed very rarely across donors, whereas some public TCRs were present in many individuals. In the study, about 150 TCR beta chains were listed as associated with cytomegalovirus. Cytomegalovirus status was reported to be diagnosed by the classifier with high specificity and sensitivity in both the original and validation cohorts. A later analysis lacked HLA typing for the validation cohort, so it scored co-occurrence in that cohort across all 120 or so repertoires.

With respect to this clone: It lacks a known antigen. Base qualities are missing; no much larger clone stands one base away.

Libraries were made using the immunoSEQ multiplex PCR assay. As for how the authors treated the data: A statistical classification framework was built for diagnosing cytomegalovirus status from the catalog of TCR beta chain sequences. In its TCRdb copy, this immuneACCESS table keeps in-frame sequences only and misses some clones. Where compared with another copy, unresolved V genes explain less than half of these, and the others have no known cause. V, J and clone size derive from that table, while D and trimming were established from the DNA sequence. The sample yields 150,000 or so clones; about 86% were counted once. The ten top clones hold approximately 2% of the sample. Based on the germline V gene, the CDR1 and CDR2 sequences are MNHNS and SASEGT. Cut back by 5 bases and 5 bases, the V and J ends lie 15 bases apart. Including the terminal cysteine and phenylalanine, the CDR3 comprises 14 residues. Just the 42-base CDR3 DNA is kept, in frame starting at base 1.

Separate from the approximately 730-subject first cohort, the validation cohort of about 110 subjects was the group to which the donors belonged. Rearrangement joined TRBV6-1 to TRBJ1-2; 6 matching bases give a weak D call of TRBD1. This receptor was taken from a human donor in good health. The sequencing sample was made of PBMCs. For the CDR3, the sequence is CASSLRTEPYGYTF. The DNA reads TGTGCCAGCAGTCTTCGGACAGAGCCTTATGGCTACACCTTC.